This TCR beta chain was sequenced in a study of T-cell reconstitution after alpha-beta-depleted transplantation in children. V was pared by 0 bases and J by 2 bases, with 11 bases between. Looked up from germline, CDR1 is SGHRS and CDR2 is YFSETQ. The CDR3 loop spans 15 amino acids. Library preparation (for TCRbeta) was performed with unique molecular identifiers. MiXCR, run by TCRdb on the PCR reads, gives a single entry per CDR3 protein. The repertoire has roughly 170,000 distinct CDR3 sequences, about 6.4% of them found once; the top ten carry 3% to 3.5%. There are many counts of this clonotype. The source of this sequence is a human donor who donated a stem cell graft to a child with Wiskott-Aldrich syndrome. The specimen was PBMCs from the stem cell graft donor, collected from the stem cell graft. This chain joins TRBV5-1 and TRBJ1-1; unclear D gene. CDR3 sequence reads: CASSLGTGINTEAFF. The CDR3 DNA follows: TGCGCCAGCAGCTTGGGAACCGGGATTAACACTGAAGCTTTCTTT.